This T cell receptor beta chain was obtained from a study of cytomegalovirus exposure and HLA in healthy donors. This clone occurred a few times. The assay was immunoSEQ multiplex PCR, and TCRdb's table has in-frame clones only and misses some. The repertoire holds over 100,000 clones, about 88% seen once, with around 1.3% in the top ten. Sequenced input: PBMCs. This clonotype originated in a woman aged 18-35 years in good health and CMV-seronegative.

CDR3 residues: CASSEAHFGGLQHF. The DNA for the CDR3 is TGTGCCAGCAGTGAAGCGCACTTTGGAGGGCTCCAGCATTTT. V and J are TRBV6-1 and TRBJ1-5; D call uncertain. The CDR3 runs 14 residues. The V end lost 0 bases, the J end lost 12 bases, and 15 bases lay between the germline ends. The V gene's germline CDR1 is MNHNS and CDR2 SASEGT.